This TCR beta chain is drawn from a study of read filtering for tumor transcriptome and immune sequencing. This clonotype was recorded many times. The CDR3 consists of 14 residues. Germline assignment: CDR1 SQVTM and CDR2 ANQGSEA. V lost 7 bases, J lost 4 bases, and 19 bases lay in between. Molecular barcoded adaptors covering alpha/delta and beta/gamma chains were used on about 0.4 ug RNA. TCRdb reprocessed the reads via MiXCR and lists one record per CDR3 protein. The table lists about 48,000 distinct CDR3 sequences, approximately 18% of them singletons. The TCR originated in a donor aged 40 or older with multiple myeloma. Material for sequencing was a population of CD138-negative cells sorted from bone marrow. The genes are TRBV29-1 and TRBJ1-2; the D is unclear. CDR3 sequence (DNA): TGCAGCGCCTCATGGGCATCAGGAGGCTATGGCTACACCTTC. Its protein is CSASWASGGYGYTF.